The clone carrying this TCR beta chain occurred a few times. Its antigen is unidentified. The sample is drawn from a study of immune heterogeneity within non-small cell lung tumors. Study in general: The tumors comprised a handful of squamous cell carcinomas, some ten non-squamous carcinomas and 1 not otherwise specified.

Multiplex PCR was performed with 32 V and 13 J primers, and it amplified TCR beta CDR3. Via MiXCR, TCRdb re-called the multiplex PCR reads, giving one row per CDR3 protein. This table holds about 11,000 distinct CDR3 sequences, roughly 26% found once. With about 570 ng used per sample, the template was genomic DNA from bulk tumor. Each primary tumor yielded several biopsies, collected far apart from one another at surgery. Patients with untreated, newly diagnosed non-small cell lung cancer underwent curative surgery. Trimming stripped 5 bases from V and 6 bases from J, with 14 bases between. Looked up from germline, CDR1 is DFQATT and CDR2 is SNEGSKA (reference sequence). CDR3 length: 14 amino acids. General study results and limits: Multiple tumor sites within a patient showed recurrence of identical dominant CDR3 beta clonotypes; site-unique high-frequency clones were present as well. The study found high-frequency T-cell receptor beta clonotypes largely distinct between individual patients.

This chain uses TRBV20-1 with TRBJ1-6, with D maybe TRBD1 (6 bases). This TCR derives from a man over 45 with non-small cell lung cancer. The source material was lung tumor tissue. This chain's CDR3 is CSASRGFLNSPLHF. DNA of the CDR3: TGCAGTGCTTCCAGGGGATTTCTTAATTCACCCCTCCACTTT.